This T cell receptor beta chain was recorded in a study of T-cell reconstitution after alpha-beta-depleted transplantation in children. The TCRbeta library incorporated unique molecular identifiers. A single record per CDR3 protein comes from TCRdb applying MiXCR to the PCR reads. This repertoire shows about 610,000 distinct CDR3 sequences, over 9.5% found once; its top ten account for 4%. Trimming took off 1 base at V and 8 bases at J, with 13 bases between the two ends. Germline lookup yields CDR1 SGHRS and CDR2 YFSETQ. The CDR3 totals 14 residues. The V gene is TRBV5-1, the J gene TRBJ2-1; tentative D call: TRBD2 (7 bases). The source of this sequence is a human donor who donated a stem cell graft to a child with acute myeloid leukemia. The source was PBMCs from the stem cell graft donor, collected from the stem cell graft. CDR3 protein: CASSLQGGVDEQFF. CDR3 sequence (DNA): TGCGCCAGCAGCTTGCAAGGGGGGGTCGATGAGCAGTTCTTC.